Listed below are T cell receptor beta chains from one sample, sequenced in a study of identical twins. Each CDR3 protein is one row after TCRdb ran MiXCR on the 5' RACE reads. This repertoire shows around 490,000 distinct CDR3 sequences, approximately 20% found once; its top ten account for about 0.48%. These same records also appear under a second study, on yellow fever vaccine responses in identical twins.

Sequenced material: CD4+ T cells sorted from blood. The receptors stem from a woman in her late teens or twenties in good health. Both conserved end residues are part of each CDR3. D genes are given only for firm matches. Size is omitted from some rows. Given values are once, few, many or a class for expanded clones.

J | D | V | size | CDR3 | DNA
TRBJ1-2 | - | TRBV20-1 | - | CSARDFGREGVGYGYTF | TGCAGTGCTAGAGATTTTGGGCGCGAGGGGGTCGGGTATGGCTACACCTTC
TRBJ2-5 | TRBD1 | TRBV20-1 | few | CSAGDRGQETQYF | TGCAGTGCAGGGGACAGGGGGCAAGAGACCCAGTACTTC
TRBJ1-1 | - | TRBV18 | - | CASSPEGRTDFF | TGTGCCAGCTCACCAGAAGGTCGGACGGATTTCTTT
TRBJ1-5 | - | TRBV20-1 | - | CSGSRADRNQPQHF | TGCAGTGGTAGCCGGGCAGACAGGAATCAGCCCCAGCATTTT
TRBJ1-6 | TRBD1 | TRBV10-3 | few | CAISVQGSSPLHF | TGTGCCATCAGTGTACAGGGGTCTTCACCCCTCCACTTT
TRBJ2-2 | TRBD2 | TRBV3-1 | - | CASSRGPGGGNTGELFF | TGTGCCAGCAGCCGGGGACCGGGCGGGGGTAACACCGGGGAGCTGTTTTTT
TRBJ2-5 | - | TRBV12-3/TRBV12-4 | few | CASSFRSSAMETQYF | TGTGCCAGCAGTTTCAGGTCGTCGGCCATGGAGACCCAGTACTTC
TRBJ2-7 | TRBD2 | TRBV2 | few | CASSAGTSTYEQYF | TGTGCCAGCAGTGCGGGGACTAGCACCTACGAGCAGTACTTC
TRBJ2-1 | - | TRBV29-1 | - | CSVQRTAYNEQFF | TGCAGCGTGCAACGGACCGCATACAATGAGCAGTTCTTC
TRBJ2-3 | TRBD2 | TRBV29-1 | - | CSVEGTSGRDGTDTQYF | TGCAGCGTTGAAGGGACTAGCGGGAGGGATGGCACAGATACGCAGTATTTT
TRBJ2-3 | - | TRBV20-1 | - | CSARAAGPITDTQYF | TGCAGTGCTAGAGCCGCGGGTCCCATCACAGATACGCAGTATTTT
TRBJ2-3 | - | TRBV20-1 | few | CSARDSPPGSDTQYF | TGCAGTGCTAGAGACTCCCCCCCGGGCTCAGATACGCAGTATTTT
TRBJ2-7 | TRBD2 | TRBV24-1 | few | CATLPKAGGTYEQYF | TGTGCCACCCTACCTAAAGCGGGAGGAACCTACGAGCAGTACTTC
TRBJ2-1 | TRBD2 | TRBV20-1 | - | CSATGLAGYEQFF | TGCAGTGCTACCGGACTAGCGGGGTATGAGCAGTTCTTC
TRBJ2-5 | TRBD1 | TRBV5-8 | few | CASSRDRVGVSQYF | TGTGCCAGCAGCCGAGACAGGGTGGGGGTATCCCAGTACTTC
TRBJ2-1 | TRBD2 | TRBV20-1 | once | CSAREASGMSSYNEQFF | TGCAGTGCTAGAGAGGCTAGCGGGATGTCCTCCTACAATGAGCAGTTCTTC
TRBJ2-5 | - | TRBV5-6 | - | CASSFIEQETQYF | TGTGCCAGCAGCTTTATAGAGCAAGAGACCCAGTACTTC
TRBJ2-3 | - | TRBV5-1 | - | CASSKDGSTDTQYF | TGCGCCAGCAGCAAGGACGGTAGCACAGATACGCAGTATTTT
TRBJ2-7 | TRBD1 | TRBV2 | - | CASRRDSPYEQYF | TGTGCCAGCCGACGGGACAGTCCCTACGAGCAGTACTTC
TRBJ2-7 | TRBD2 | TRBV27 | few | CASRAGTSGIYEQYF | TGTGCCAGCAGGGCCGGGACTAGCGGGATCTACGAGCAGTACTTC
TRBJ1-1 | TRBD1 | TRBV7-9 | many | CASSLQGGNTEAFF | TGTGCCAGCAGCCTACAGGGGGGGAACACTGAAGCTTTCTTT
TRBJ2-5 | - | TRBV12-3/TRBV12-4 | many | CASRTGQETQYF | TGTGCCAGCAGGACAGGTCAAGAGACCCAGTACTTC
TRBJ2-5 | - | TRBV7-6 | - | CASSPTSSGSQYF | TGTGCCAGCAGCCCAACTTCCAGCGGTTCCCAGTACTTC
TRBJ2-7 | TRBD2 | TRBV11-2 | - | CASSLDGSGRLYEQYF | TGTGCCAGCAGCTTAGATGGGAGCGGGAGGCTCTACGAGCAGTACTTC
TRBJ2-3 | - | TRBV7-7 | few | CASSSTTRHTDTQYF | TGTGCCAGCAGCTCGACCACGAGGCACACAGATACGCAGTATTTT
TRBJ2-5 | - | TRBV28 | many | CASSPAEGVLETQYF | TGTGCCAGCAGTCCAGCAGAGGGGGTGTTAGAGACCCAGTACTTC
TRBJ1-3 | - | TRBV27 | many | CASSDLINTIYF | TGTGCCAGCAGCGATTTAATAAACACCATATATTTT